These 21 T cell receptor beta chains share one sample of origin, sequenced in a study of cytomegalovirus exposure and HLA in healthy donors. 60 Vbeta and 13 Jbeta primers were used in PCR. Sequencing used immunoSEQ multiplex PCR; TCRdb keeps in-frame clones, though not all of them. Among about 130,000 clones listed, 80% were seen once. What was sequenced was PBMCs. The receptors derive from a man in his thirties or forties in good health and CMV-seropositive.

The rearrangement joins TRBV10-1 to TRBJ2-3, with 7 bases fitting TRBD2. V shed 2 bases, J shed 5 bases, and the junction held 13 bases outside the gene matches. Germline assignment: CDR1 WNHNN and CDR2 SYGVQD (reference sequence). The CDR3 is 17 residues long. The CDR3 DNA is TGCGCCAGCAGTGAGAGGAGCGGGGAAACGAGAGGAGATACGCAGTATTTT. Protein: CASSERSGETRGDTQYF.

This clone was found once. The chain is built from TRBV30 and TRBJ2-7; TRBD1 matches 7 bases. CDR3 length: 14 residues. Germline trimming cut 5 bases from V and 4 bases from J; bases unmatched to any gene: 11. Germline V gives CDR1 GTSNPN, CDR2 SVGIG (reference sequence). The CDR3 region is CAWGDRRFPYEQYF. DNA for the CDR3: TGTGCCTGGGGGGACAGACGCTTTCCTTACGAGCAGTACTTC.

The rearrangement uses TRBV6-4 and TRBJ2-6, with TRBD1 as a possible D gene (6 bases). CDR1 is MRHNA and CDR2 is SNTAGT in the germline V gene. The CDR3 is made up of 14 amino acids. Trimming removed 6 bases at V and 8 bases at J, with 14 bases between. The CDR3 nucleotides are TGTGCCAGCAGGGCAGGGGTAGGGTCCAACGTCCTGACTTTC. Translated, it gives CASRAGVGSNVLTF.

The rearrangement uses TRBV5-1 and TRBJ1-1; tentative D call: TRBD1 (5 bases). V lost 4 bases and J 1 base, leaving 8 bases between the germline ends. From germline, CDR1 is SGHRS and CDR2 YFSETQ. The CDR3 has 13 residues. The CDR3 coding sequence is TGCGCCAGCAGCGGCCAGGGGAACACTGAAGCTTTCTTT. This sequence encodes CASSGQGNTEAFF.

The rearrangement joins TRBV9 to TRBJ2-3; no clear D gene. This CDR3 region has 14 residues. Trimming stripped 0 bases from V and 4 bases from J, with 9 bases between. Germline assignment: CDR1 SGDLS and CDR2 YYNGEE. The CDR3 nucleotides read TGTGCCAGCAGCGTAGGGTCACACGCAGATACGCAGTATTTT. Amino acid sequence: CASSVGSHADTQYF.

This sequence joins TRBV29-1 and TRBJ2-7; D not resolved. V was shortened by 3 bases and J by 4 bases, with 10 bases between the two germline ends. The CDR3 runs 12 residues. CDR1 is SQVTM, CDR2 ANQGSEA, per germline. The CDR3 DNA is TGCAGCGTTGATTCTACGAGTTACGAGCAGTACTTC. The encoded protein is CSVDSTSYEQYF.

The chain couples TRBV7-2 to TRBJ2-3, with TRBD2 matching 11 bases. V shed 1 base and J 5 bases; nucleotides not matched to a gene: 5. This CDR3 has 16 amino acids. In germline, CDR1 is SGHTA, CDR2 FQGNSA. CDR3 in DNA: TGTGCCAGCAGCTTAGACCTAGCGGGGGGCGGAGATACGCAGTATTTT. Amino acid sequence: CASSLDLAGGGDTQYF. Supplemented by reference TRBV7-2 and TRBJ2-3, the full variable domain reads GAGVSQSPSNKVTEKGKDVELRCDPISGHTALYWYRQSLGQGLEFLIYFQGNSAPDKSGLPSDRFSAERTGGSVSTLTIQRTQQEDSAVYLCASSLDLAGGGDTQYFGPGTRLTVL.

The chain couples TRBV4-1 to TRBJ2-1; TRBD2 agrees at 13 bases. CDR1 is MGHRA, CDR2 YSYEKL, per germline. Trimming cost V 2 bases and J 7 bases; bases outside gene matches: 5. The CDR3 loop spans 16 amino acids. The CDR3 DNA is TGCGCCAGCAGCCAACGCGGACTAGCGGGGGTGAATGAGCAGTTCTTC. Translating gives CASSQRGLAGVNEQFF.

The gene calls are TRBV6-1 and TRBJ1-4; D not certain. The CDR3 runs 15 residues. V dropped 5 bases and J dropped 0 bases, with 10 bases sitting between them. Germline V gene sequence: CDR1 MNHNS, CDR2 SASEGT. The CDR3 here is CASSPFQTTNEKLFF. CDR3 coding DNA: TGTGCCAGCAGTCCATTCCAGACAACTAATGAAAAACTGTTTTTT.

The chain recombines TRBV13 with TRBJ2-7; TRBD2 agrees at 7 bases. The CDR3 sequence is 13 residues long. CDR1 is PRHDT and CDR2 is FYEKMQ in the germline V gene (reference sequence). V gave up 5 bases and J gave up 5 bases; unmatched junction bases: 6. This CDR3 is CASSLRDYHEQYF. The CDR3 nucleotides are TGTGCCAGCAGCCTCCGGGACTACCACGAGCAGTACTTC.

The V and J genes are TRBV12-5 and TRBJ1-1; a possible D gene is TRBD1 (6 bases). Germline V gene data show CDR1 as LGHNT and CDR2 as FRNRAP. V was shortened by 3 bases and J by 0 bases, with 14 bases between the two germline ends. The CDR3 totals 16 residues. In nucleotides, the CDR3 is TGTGCTAGTGGTTTTTCGGCAGGGGAGATGAACACTGAAGCTTTCTTT. Amino acids: CASGFSAGEMNTEAFF.

The chain employs TRBV29-1 and TRBJ2-7; 8 bases are a match to TRBD1. The germline CDR1 and CDR2 sequences are SQVTM and ANQGSEA. The CDR3 spans 12 residues. The junction had 7 bases not matched to a gene; V was cut back by 7 bases and J by 5 bases. DNA for the CDR3: TGCAGCGGGACAGGGTGGGATAACGAGCAGTACTTC. Protein product: CSGTGWDNEQYF.

The CDR3 nucleotides are TGCGCCAGCAGCTTGTCAGGGGAAAGTGAAAAACTGTTTTTT. This sequence encodes CASSLSGESEKLFF. The chain combines TRBV5-1 with TRBJ1-4; D possibly corresponds to TRBD1 (6 bases). The ends were cut back, 1 base at V and 7 bases at J, with 11 bases in the middle. The CDR3 contains 14 residues. Per the germline V gene, CDR1 is SGHRS and CDR2 is YFSETQ. The entire variable domain, with the rest obtained from reference TRBV5-1 and TRBJ1-4, is as follows: KAGVTQTPRYLIKTRGQQVTLSCSPISGHRSVSWYQQTPGQGLQFLFEYFSETQRNKGNFPGRFSGRQFSNSRSEMNVSTLELGDSALYLCASSLSGESEKLFFGSGTQLSVL.

The V and J genes are TRBV2 and TRBJ2-7, with 12 bases identical to TRBD2. CDR3 length equals 13 residues. V dropped 7 bases and J dropped 6; count of bases not matched to a gene: 4. CDR1 and CDR2 (germline): SNHLY, FYNNEI. The CDR3 loop is CASTLGLAGEQYF. The CDR3 nucleotides read TGTGCCAGCACCCTGGGACTAGCGGGCGAGCAGTACTTC.

The chain has TRBV7-2 and TRBJ1-5; D not resolved. The CDR3 consists of 15 residues. Trimming removed 1 base at V and 3 bases at J, with 10 bases between. Germline V gene sequence: CDR1 SGHTA, CDR2 FQGNSA. This CDR3 reads CASSLVAGSNQPQHF. Written as DNA, the CDR3 is TGTGCCAGCAGCTTAGTGGCAGGTTCCAATCAGCCCCAGCATTTT.

The V gene is TRBV29-1, the J gene TRBJ1-3; D is ambiguous. Germline V lookup: CDR1 SQVTM, CDR2 ANQGSEA. The CDR3 runs to 14 residues. V lost 6 bases and J lost 0, with 12 bases in between. This CDR3 reads CSVRPGTSGNTIYF. CDR3 in DNA: TGCAGCGTACGGCCGGGAACCTCTGGAAACACCATATATTTT.

The chain joins TRBV29-1 to TRBJ1-2; 7 bases match TRBD1. CDR1 and CDR2 from the germline V gene are SQVTM and ANQGSEA. Germline trimming cut 7 bases from V and 2 bases from J; bases unmatched to any gene: 4. The CDR3 contains 12 residues. CDR3 bases: TGCAGCGGACAGGGAGGAAACTATGGCTACACCTTC. Protein: CSGQGGNYGYTF.

J is TRBJ2-1 and V is TRBV2, with 9 nucleotides matching TRBD2. The CDR3 is 15 residues long. V dropped 5 bases and J dropped 3; count of bases not matched to a gene: 5. The V gene's germline CDR1 is SNHLY and CDR2 FYNNEI. This CDR3 is CASSLLAGFYNEQFF. The CDR3 nucleotides are TGTGCCAGCAGTCTACTAGCGGGCTTCTACAATGAGCAGTTCTTC.

The chain combines TRBV5-6 with TRBJ2-2, with 11 bases lining up with TRBD1. CDR1 is SGHDT and CDR2 is YYEEEE in the germline V gene. Losses at the gene ends were 4 bases for V and 4 bases for J; bases not matched to a gene: 3. The CDR3 sequence is 15 residues long. This CDR3 is CASSRGTGGTGELFF. Here the CDR3 DNA reads TGTGCCAGCAGCCGAGGGACAGGGGGCACCGGGGAGCTGTTTTTT.

The chain joins TRBV27 to TRBJ2-1; D is undetermined. Looked up from germline, CDR1 is MNHEY and CDR2 is SMNVEV (reference sequence). This CDR3 contains 13 residues. Between the trimmed V and J ends, which lost 4 bases and 5 bases, there was a span of 9 bases. CDR3 protein: CASSSLSDNEQFF. Written as DNA, the CDR3 is TGTGCCAGCAGTTCCCTCTCTGACAATGAGCAGTTCTTC.

The chain is built from TRBV6-5 and TRBJ1-1; D may be TRBD1 (6 bases). CDR1 and CDR2 (germline): MNHEY, SVGAGI. The CDR3 consists of 15 residues. Trimming shortened V by 4 bases and J by 3 bases, and 15 bases separated the two germline ends. CDR3 sequence: CASSSSGGGYTEAFF. The CDR3, as DNA: TGTGCCAGCAGTTCCTCTGGTGGGGGCTACACTGAAGCTTTCTTT.